This T cell receptor beta chain was captured by sequencing in a study of shared clonotypes between healthy human individuals. Adults of Caucasian background living in Nashville, Tennessee made up all donors. CD4+ cells yielded CD45RA+ naive and CD45RA-negative memory subsets. Libraries were prepared by immunoSEQ multiplex PCR; TCRdb keeps only in-frame clonotypes and omits some of them. The table lists about 2.4 million clones, approximately 94% of them singletons. Study-wide points: Naive CD4 clonotype sharing across several donors was approximately 5%. On the whole, naive subsets had larger estimated richness than memory subsets had.

Concerning this clone: Its antigen is not identified.

Germline V gene lookup returns CDR1 KGHSH and CDR2 LQKENI. The V gene lost 6 bases and the J gene lost 6 bases, with 12 bases spanning the gap. This CDR3 region has 12 residues. This receptor was taken from a man younger than 35 in good health. Some clones in this sample may be carry-over from other donors' samples. The rearrangement joins TRBV18 to TRBJ2-7, with a possible D match to TRBD2 (5 bases). The sample consisted of naive CD4+ T cells from PBMCs. Indicated subset: CD45RA+ positively selected. The CDR3 sequence is CASSQLRGEQYF. The CDR3 nucleotides read TGTGCCAGCTCCCAACTTCGGGGCGAGCAGTACTTC. Together with reference TRBV18 and TRBJ2-7, the CDR3 gives the full variable domain: NAGVMQNPRHLVRRRGQEARLRCSPMKGHSHVYWYRQLPEEGLKFMVYLQKENIIDESGMPKERFSAEFPKEGPSILRIQQVVRGDSAAYFCASSQLRGEQYFGPGTRLTVT.